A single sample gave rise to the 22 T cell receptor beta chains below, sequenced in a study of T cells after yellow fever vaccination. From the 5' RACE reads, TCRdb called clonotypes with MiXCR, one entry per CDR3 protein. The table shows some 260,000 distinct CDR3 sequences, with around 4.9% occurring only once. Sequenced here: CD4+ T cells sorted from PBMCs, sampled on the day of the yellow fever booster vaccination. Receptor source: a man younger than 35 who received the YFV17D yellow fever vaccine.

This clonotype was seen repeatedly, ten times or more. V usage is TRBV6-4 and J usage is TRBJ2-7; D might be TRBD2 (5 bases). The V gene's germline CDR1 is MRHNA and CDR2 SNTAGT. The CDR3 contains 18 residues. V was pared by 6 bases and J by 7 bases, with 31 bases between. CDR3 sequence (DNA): TGTGCCAGCAGCGCAAATAATAGCGAGGCGAGAGGAAGAGGGGAGCAGTACGTC. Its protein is CASSANNSEARGRGEQYV.

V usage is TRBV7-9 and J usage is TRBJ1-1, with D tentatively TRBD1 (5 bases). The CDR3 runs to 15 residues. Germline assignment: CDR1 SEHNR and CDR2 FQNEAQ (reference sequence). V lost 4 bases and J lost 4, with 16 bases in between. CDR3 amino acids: CASSSQGGSSTEAFF. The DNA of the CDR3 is TGTGCCAGCAGCTCCCAGGGTGGTAGTTCCACTGAAGCTTTCTTT.

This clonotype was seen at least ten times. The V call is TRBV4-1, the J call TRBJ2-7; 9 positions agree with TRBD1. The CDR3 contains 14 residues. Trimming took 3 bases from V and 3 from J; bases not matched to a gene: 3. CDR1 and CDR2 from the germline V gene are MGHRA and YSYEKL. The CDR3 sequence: CASSQGTGYYEQYV. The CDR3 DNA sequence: TGCGCCAGCAGCCAGGGGACAGGGTACTACGAGCAGTACGTC.

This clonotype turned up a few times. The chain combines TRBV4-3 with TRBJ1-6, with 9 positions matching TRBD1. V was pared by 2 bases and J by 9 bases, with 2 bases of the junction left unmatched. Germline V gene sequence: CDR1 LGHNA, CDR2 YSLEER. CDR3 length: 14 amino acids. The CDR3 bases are TGCGCCAGCAGCCAACCGGGACAGGGTTCACCCCTCCACTTT. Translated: CASSQPGQGSPLHF.

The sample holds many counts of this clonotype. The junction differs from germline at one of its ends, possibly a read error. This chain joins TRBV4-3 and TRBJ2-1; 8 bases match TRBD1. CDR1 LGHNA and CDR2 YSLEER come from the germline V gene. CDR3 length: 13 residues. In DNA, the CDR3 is TGCGCCAGCAGCCAAGAATTGGCAGGGGGCATCCTCTTC. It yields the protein CASSQELAGGILF.

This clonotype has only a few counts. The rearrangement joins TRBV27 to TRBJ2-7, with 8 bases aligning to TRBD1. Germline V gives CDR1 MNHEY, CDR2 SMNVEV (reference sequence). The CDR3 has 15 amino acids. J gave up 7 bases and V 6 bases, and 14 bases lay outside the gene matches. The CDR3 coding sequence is TGTGCCAGCAGACGGACGGGACAGGCGACCTCGGAGCAGTACTTC. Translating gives CASRRTGQATSEQYF.

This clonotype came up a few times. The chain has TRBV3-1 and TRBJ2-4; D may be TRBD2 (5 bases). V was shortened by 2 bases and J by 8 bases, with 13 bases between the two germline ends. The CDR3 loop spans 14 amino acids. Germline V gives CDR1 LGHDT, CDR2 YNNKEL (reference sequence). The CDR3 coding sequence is TGTGCCAGCAGCCAATCAGGCACCGGGGACATTCAGTACTTC. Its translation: CASSQSGTGDIQYF.

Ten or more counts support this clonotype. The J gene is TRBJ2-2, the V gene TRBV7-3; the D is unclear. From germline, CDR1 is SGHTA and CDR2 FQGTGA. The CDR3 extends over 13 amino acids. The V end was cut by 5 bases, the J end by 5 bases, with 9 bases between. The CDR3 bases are TGTGCCAGCAGCCTGCAGGAGACCGGGGAGCTGTTTTTT. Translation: CASSLQETGELFF.

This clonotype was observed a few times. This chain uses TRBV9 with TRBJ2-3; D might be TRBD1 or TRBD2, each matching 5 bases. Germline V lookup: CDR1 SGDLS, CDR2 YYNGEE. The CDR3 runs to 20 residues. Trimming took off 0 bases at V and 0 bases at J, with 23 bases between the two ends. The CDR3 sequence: CASSVAVGDRSPRSTDTQYF. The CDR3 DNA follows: TGTGCCAGCAGCGTAGCTGTGGGGGACCGATCACCACGGAGCACAGATACGCAGTATTTT.

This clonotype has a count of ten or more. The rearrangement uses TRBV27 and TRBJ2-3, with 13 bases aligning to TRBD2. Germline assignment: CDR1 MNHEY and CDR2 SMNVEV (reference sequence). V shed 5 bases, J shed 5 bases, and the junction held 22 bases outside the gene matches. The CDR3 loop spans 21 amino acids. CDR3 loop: CASSPKSHPGGTSGVEDTQYF. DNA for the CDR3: TGTGCCAGCAGTCCGAAATCTCATCCAGGCGGGACTAGCGGGGTCGAAGATACGCAGTATTTT.

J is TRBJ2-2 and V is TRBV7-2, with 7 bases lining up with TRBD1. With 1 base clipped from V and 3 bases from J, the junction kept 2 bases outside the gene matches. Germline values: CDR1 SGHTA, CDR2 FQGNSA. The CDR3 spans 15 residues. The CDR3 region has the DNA TGTGCCAGCAGCTTAGTGACAGGGTACACCGGGGAGCTGTTTTTT. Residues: CASSLVTGYTGELFF.

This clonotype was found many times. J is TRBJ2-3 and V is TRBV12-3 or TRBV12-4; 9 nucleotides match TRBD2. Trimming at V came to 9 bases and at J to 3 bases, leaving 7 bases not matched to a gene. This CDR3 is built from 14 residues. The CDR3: CASHLGLATDTQYF. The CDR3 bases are TGTGCCAGTCACTTGGGACTAGCTACAGATACGCAGTATTTT.

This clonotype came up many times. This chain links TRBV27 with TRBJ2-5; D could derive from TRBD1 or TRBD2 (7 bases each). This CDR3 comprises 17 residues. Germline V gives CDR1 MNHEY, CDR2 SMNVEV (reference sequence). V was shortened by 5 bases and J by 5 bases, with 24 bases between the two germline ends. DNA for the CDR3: TGTGCCAGCAGTCAAAAAAAACAGGGGAGGGGTCGGGAGACCCAGTACTTC. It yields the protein CASSQKKQGRGRETQYF.

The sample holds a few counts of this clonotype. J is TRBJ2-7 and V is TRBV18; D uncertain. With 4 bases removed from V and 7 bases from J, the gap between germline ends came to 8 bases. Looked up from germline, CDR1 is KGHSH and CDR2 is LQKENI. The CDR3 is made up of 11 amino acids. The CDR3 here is CASSQNQEQYF. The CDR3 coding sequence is TGTGCCAGCTCACAAAACCAGGAGCAGTACTTC.

DNA for the CDR3: TGTGCCTGGAGTGCTGGAAGCCAAGAGACCCAGTACTTC. Encoded protein: CAWSAGSQETQYF. V and J are TRBV30 and TRBJ2-5; D remains ambiguous. The CDR3 is 13 residues long. Germline assignment: CDR1 GTSNPN and CDR2 SVGIG (reference sequence). V shed 1 base and J shed 1 base, with 7 bases lying between them.

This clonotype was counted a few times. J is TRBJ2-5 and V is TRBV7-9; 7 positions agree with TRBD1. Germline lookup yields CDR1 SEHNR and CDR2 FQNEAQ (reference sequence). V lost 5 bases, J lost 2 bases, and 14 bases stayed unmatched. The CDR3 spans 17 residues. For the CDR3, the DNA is TGTGCCAGCAGCCCGAAACTGGGCCGACAGGGACAAGAGACCCAGTACTTC. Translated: CASSPKLGRQGQETQYF.

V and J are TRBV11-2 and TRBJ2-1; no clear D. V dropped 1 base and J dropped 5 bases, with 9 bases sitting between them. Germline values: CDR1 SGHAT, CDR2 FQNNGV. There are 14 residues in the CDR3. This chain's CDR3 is CASSLVTSNNEQFF. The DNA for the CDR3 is TGTGCCAGCAGCTTAGTTACATCAAACAATGAGCAGTTCTTC.

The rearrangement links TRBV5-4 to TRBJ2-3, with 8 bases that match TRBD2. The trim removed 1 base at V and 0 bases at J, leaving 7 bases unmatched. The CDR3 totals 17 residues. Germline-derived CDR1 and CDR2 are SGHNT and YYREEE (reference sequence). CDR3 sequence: CASSLKSGGASTDTQYF. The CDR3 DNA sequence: TGTGCCAGCAGCTTGAAGAGCGGGGGAGCTAGCACAGATACGCAGTATTTT. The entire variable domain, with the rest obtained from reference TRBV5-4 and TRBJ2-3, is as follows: ETGVTQSPTHLIKTRGQQVTLRCSSQSGHNTVSWYQQALGQGPQFIFQYYREEENGRGNFPPRFSGLQFPNYSSELNVNALELDDSALYLCASSLKSGGASTDTQYFGPGTRLTVL.

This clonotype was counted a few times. For the CDR3, the DNA is TGTGCCAGCAGTGAAAGGTCGGGCGGAATCACAGATACGCAGTATTTT. This sequence encodes CASSERSGGITDTQYF. This chain joins TRBV25-1 and TRBJ2-3, with unresolved D. Germline V gene data show CDR1 as MGHDK and CDR2 as SYGVNS. The CDR3 runs 16 residues. Trimming left V 2 bases short and J 2 bases short, with 14 bases between.

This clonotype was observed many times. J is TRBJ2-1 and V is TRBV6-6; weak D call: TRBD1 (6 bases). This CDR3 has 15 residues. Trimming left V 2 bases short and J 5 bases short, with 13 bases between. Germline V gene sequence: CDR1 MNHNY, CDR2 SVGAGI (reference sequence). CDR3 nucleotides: TGTGCCAGCAGTTACCCCCGGACAGCGAACAATGAGCAGTTCTTC. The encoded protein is CASSYPRTANNEQFF.

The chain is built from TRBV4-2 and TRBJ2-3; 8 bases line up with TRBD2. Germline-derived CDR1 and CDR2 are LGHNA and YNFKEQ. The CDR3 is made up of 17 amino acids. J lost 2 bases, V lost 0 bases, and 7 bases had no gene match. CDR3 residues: CASSQEMSGGSTDTQYF. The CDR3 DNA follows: TGTGCCAGCAGCCAAGAGATGAGCGGGGGCTCCACAGATACGCAGTATTTT.

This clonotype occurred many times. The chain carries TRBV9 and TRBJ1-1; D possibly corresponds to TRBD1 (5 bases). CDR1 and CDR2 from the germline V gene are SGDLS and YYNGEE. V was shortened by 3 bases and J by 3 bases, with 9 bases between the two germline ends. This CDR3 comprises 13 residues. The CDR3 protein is CASSGRADTEAFF. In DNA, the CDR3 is TGTGCCAGCAGCGGCAGGGCGGACACTGAAGCTTTCTTT.